The following is a T cell receptor beta chain sequence with its context. The germline V gene has CDR1 SNHLY and CDR2 FYNNEI. The CDR3 loop spans 15 amino acids. Between the trimmed V and J ends, which lost 7 bases and 4 bases, there was a span of 14 bases. Original handling: Researchers report that nucleated cell counts were estimated from reference gene primer amplification. The protocol was immunoSEQ multiplex PCR, while the TCRdb copy is restricted to in-frame clones and leaves out a portion. The V and J calls and the clone size are those of that table, but D and trimming were determined from the DNA. Seen here are approximately 440,000 clones, 90% observed once, and the top ten hold around 0.6%. This sample stems from a study of blood T cell repertoires in COVID-19. At the level of the study: PBMCs, B-cell-depleted T cells, or T cells provided the cDNA or gDNA that made up the material.

In Cohort 3, a recovered donor had either two negative PCRs, clearance, or symptom resolution. The source material was PBMCs or T cells enriched from blood (not recorded which). The receptor comes from a young man who had recovered from COVID-19. The V and J genes are TRBV2 and TRBJ1-6; no definite D call. This CDR3 is CASTQTDNYNSPLHF. CDR3 DNA: TGTGCCAGCACCCAAACAGATAATTATAATTCACCCCTCCACTTT.